This T cell receptor beta chain emerged from a study of blood T cell repertoires in COVID-19. Across the whole study: Sources were T cells, B-cell-depleted T cells, or PBMCs; the material itself was cDNA or gDNA.

In the original analysis: Reference gene primer amplification gave estimated nucleated cell counts. TCRdb keeps only in-frame clones here, not all; method: immunoSEQ multiplex PCR. V and J calls plus clone size are reproduced from that table; the DNA served to infer D and trimming. Of approximately 100,000 clones listed, approximately 87% are singletons. The germline CDR1 and CDR2 sequences are SEHNR and FQNEAQ (reference sequence). V shed 2 bases and J 1 base; nucleotides not matched to a gene: 8. The CDR3 spans 18 residues. The sequence derives from a woman aged 25-40 years with acute or convalescent COVID-19. The rearrangement links TRBV7-9 to TRBJ2-2; TRBD2 agrees at 9 bases. Sequenced: peripheral blood. CDR3 sequence reads: CASSLLSSGAKNTGELFF. As DNA, the CDR3 is TGTGCCAGCAGCTTATTGTCTAGCGGGGCGAAGAACACCGGGGAGCTGTTTTTT.